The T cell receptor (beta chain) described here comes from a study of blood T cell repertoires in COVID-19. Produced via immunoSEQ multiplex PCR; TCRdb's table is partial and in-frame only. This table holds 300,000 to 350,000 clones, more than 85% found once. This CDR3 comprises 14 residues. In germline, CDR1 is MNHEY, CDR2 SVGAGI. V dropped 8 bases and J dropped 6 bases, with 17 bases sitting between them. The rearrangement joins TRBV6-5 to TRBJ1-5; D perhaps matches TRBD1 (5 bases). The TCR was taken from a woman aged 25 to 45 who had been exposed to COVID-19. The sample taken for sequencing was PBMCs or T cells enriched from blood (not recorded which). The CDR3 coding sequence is TGTGCCAGCCACGCCACATACCAGGGTCAGCCCCAGCATTTT. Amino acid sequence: CASHATYQGQPQHF.